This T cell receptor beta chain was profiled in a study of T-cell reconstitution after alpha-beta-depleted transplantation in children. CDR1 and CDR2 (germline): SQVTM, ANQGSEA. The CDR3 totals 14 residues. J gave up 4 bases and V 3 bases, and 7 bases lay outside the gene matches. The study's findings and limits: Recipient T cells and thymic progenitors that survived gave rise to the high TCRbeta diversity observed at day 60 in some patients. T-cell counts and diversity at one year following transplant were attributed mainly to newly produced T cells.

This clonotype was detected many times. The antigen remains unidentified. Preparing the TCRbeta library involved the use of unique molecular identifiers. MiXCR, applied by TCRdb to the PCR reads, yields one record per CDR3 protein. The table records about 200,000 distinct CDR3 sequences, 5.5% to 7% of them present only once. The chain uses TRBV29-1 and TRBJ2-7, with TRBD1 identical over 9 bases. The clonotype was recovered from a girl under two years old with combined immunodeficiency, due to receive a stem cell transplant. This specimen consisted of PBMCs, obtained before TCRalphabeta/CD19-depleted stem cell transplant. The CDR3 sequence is CSVEDVGQGYEQYF. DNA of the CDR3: TGCAGCGTTGAGGACGTGGGACAGGGATACGAGCAGTACTTC.